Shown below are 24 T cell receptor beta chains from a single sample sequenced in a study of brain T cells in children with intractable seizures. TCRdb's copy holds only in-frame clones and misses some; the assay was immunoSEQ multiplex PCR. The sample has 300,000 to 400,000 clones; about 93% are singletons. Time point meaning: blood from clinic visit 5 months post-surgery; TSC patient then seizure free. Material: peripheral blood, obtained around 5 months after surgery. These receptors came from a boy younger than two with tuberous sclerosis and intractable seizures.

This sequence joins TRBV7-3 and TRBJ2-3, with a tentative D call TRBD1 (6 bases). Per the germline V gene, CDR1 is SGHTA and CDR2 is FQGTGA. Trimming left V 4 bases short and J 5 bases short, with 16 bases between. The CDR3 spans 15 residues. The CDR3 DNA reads TGTGCCAGCAGCTCTCCCGCCCGGACAGAAGATACGCAGTATTTT. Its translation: CASSSPARTEDTQYF.

In DNA, the CDR3 is TGTGCCAGCAGTGAAGCGCTTGGAATGGAGACCTACGAGCAGTACTTC. This sequence encodes CASSEALGMETYEQYF. This chain uses TRBV2 with TRBJ2-7; D is unclear. The CDR3 is made up of 16 amino acids. Germline V gives CDR1 SNHLY, CDR2 FYNNEI. V was clipped by 0 bases and J by 2 bases, with 14 bases between them. Full variable domain (missing parts from reference TRBV2 and TRBJ2-7): EPEVTQTPSHQVTQMGQEVILRCVPISNHLYFYWYRQILGQKVEFLVSFYNNEISEKSEIFDDQFSVERPDGSNFTLKIRSTKLEDSAMYFCASSEALGMETYEQYFGPGTRLTVT.

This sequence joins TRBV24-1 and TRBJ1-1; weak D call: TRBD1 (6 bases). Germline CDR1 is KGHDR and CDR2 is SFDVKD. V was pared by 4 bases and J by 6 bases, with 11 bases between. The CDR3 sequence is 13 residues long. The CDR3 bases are TGTGCCACCAGTGACGTAGGACAGTCTGAAGCTTTCTTT. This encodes CATSDVGQSEAFF.

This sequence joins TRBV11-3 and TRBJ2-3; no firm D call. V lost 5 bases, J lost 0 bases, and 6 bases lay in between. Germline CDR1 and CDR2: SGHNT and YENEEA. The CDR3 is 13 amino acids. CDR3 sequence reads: CASSPTSTDTQYF. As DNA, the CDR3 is TGTGCCAGCAGCCCCACTAGCACAGATACGCAGTATTTT.

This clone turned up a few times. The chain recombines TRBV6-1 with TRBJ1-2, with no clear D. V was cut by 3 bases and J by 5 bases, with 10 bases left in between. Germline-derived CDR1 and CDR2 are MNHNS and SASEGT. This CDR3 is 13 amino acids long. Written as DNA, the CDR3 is TGTGCCAGCAGTGACAGGTGGGCGTATGGCTACACCTTC. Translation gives CASSDRWAYGYTF.

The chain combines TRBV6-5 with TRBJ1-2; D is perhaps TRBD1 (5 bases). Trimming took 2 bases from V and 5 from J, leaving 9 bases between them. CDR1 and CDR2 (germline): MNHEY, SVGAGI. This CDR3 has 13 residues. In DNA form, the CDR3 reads TGTGCCAGCAGTTACAGGGACGGTTATGGCTACACCTTC. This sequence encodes CASSYRDGYGYTF.

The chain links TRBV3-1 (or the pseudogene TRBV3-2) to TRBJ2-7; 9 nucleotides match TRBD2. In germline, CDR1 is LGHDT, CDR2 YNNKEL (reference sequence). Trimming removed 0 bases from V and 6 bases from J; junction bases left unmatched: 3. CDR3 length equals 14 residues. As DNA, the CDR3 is TGTGCCAGCAGCCAAGATACTAGCGGGTTCGAGCAGTACTTC. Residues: CASSQDTSGFEQYF.

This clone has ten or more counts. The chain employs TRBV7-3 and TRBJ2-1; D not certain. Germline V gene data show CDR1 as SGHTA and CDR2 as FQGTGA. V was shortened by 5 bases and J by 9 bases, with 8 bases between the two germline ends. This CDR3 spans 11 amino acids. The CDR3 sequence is CASSPGSEQFF. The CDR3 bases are TGTGCCAGCAGCCCCGGATCTGAGCAGTTCTTC.

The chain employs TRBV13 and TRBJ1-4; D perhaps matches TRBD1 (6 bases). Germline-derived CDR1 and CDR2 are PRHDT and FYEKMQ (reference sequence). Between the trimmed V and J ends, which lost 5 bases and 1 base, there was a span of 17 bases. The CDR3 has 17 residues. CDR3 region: CASSNRDNRETNEKLFF. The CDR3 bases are TGTGCCAGCAGCAACCGGGATAACAGGGAAACTAATGAAAAACTGTTTTTT.

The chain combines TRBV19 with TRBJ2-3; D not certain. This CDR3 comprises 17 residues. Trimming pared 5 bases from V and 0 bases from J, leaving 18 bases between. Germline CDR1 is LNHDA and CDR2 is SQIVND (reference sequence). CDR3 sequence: CASSLATSTASTDTQYF. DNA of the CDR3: TGTGCCAGTAGTCTCGCGACCAGCACCGCTAGCACAGATACGCAGTATTTT.

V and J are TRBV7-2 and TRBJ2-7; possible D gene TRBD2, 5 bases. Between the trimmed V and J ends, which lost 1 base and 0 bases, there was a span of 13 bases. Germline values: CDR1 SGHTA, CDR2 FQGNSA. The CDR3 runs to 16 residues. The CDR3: CASSLVASPSSYEQYF. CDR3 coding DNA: TGTGCCAGCAGCTTAGTAGCTAGCCCTAGCTCCTACGAGCAGTACTTC.

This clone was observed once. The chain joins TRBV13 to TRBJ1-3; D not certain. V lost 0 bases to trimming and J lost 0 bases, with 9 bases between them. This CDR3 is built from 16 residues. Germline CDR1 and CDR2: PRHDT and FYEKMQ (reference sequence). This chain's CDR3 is CASSLGALSSGNTIYF. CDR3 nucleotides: TGTGCCAGCAGCTTAGGCGCCCTGTCCTCTGGAAACACCATATATTTT.

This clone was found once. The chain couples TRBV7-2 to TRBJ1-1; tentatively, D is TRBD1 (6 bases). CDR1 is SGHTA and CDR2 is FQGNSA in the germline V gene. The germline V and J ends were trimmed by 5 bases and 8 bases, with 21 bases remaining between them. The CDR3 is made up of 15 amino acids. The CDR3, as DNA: TGTGCCAGCAGCGAACGGGACACCCACATTGGAGAAGCTTTCTTT. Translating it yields CASSERDTHIGEAFF.

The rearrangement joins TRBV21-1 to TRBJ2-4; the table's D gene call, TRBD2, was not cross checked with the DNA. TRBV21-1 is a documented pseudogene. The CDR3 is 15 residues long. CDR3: CASSRAGGPGYIQYF. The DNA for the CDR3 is TGTGCCAGCAGCAGAGCGGGAGGGCCGGGGTACATTCAGTACTTC.

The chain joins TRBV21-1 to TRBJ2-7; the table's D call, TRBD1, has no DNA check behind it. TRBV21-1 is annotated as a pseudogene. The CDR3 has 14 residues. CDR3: CASSAIETGYEQYF. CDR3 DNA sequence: TGTGCCAGCAGCGCTATTGAGACAGGGTACGAGCAGTACTTC.

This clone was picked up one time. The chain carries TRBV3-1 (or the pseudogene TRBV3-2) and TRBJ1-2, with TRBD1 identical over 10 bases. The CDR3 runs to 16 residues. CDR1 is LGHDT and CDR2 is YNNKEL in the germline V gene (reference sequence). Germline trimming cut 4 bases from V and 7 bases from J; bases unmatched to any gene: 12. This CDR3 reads CASSRTRDRGQGGYTF. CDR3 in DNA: TGTGCCAGCAGCCGAACCCGTGACAGGGGGCAAGGTGGCTACACCTTC.

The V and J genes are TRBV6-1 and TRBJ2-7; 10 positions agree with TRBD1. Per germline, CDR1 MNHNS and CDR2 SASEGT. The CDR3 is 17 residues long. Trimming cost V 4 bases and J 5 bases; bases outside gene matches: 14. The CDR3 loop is CASSGLAGDRGHDEQYF. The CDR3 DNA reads TGTGCCAGCAGTGGACTTGCGGGAGACAGGGGGCACGACGAGCAGTACTTC.

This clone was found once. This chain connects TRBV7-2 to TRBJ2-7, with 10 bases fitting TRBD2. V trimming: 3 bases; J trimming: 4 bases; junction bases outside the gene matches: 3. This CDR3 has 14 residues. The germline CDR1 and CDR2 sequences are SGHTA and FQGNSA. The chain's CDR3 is CASSFSGRKYEQYF. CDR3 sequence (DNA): TGTGCCAGCAGCTTTAGCGGGAGGAAATACGAGCAGTACTTC.

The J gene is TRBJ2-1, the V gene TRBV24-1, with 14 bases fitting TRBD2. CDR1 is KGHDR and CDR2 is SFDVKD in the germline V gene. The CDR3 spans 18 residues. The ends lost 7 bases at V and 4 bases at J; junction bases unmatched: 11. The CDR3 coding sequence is TGTGCCACCAGGCTCCCTGGGACTAGCGGGGGTCATTACAATGAGCAGTTCTTC. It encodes CATRLPGTSGGHYNEQFF.

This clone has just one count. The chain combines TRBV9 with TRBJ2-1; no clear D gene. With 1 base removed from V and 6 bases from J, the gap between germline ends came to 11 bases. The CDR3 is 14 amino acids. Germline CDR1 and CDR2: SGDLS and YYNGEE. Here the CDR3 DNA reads TGTGCCAGCAGCGTACTTGGCCAGCTCAATGAGCAGTTCTTC. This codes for CASSVLGQLNEQFF.

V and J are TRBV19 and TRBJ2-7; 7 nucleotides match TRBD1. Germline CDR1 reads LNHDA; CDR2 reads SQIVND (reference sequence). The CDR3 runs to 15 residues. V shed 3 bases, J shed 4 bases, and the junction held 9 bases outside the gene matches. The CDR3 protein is CASSITGRGNYEQYF. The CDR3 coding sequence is TGTGCCAGTAGTATTACGGGCAGGGGGAATTACGAGCAGTACTTC.

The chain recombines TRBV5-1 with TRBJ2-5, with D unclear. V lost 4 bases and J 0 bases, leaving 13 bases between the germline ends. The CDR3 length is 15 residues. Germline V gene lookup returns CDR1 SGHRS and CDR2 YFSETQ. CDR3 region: CASSQAHEYQETQYF. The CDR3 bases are TGCGCCAGCAGCCAGGCCCACGAGTACCAAGAGACCCAGTACTTC.

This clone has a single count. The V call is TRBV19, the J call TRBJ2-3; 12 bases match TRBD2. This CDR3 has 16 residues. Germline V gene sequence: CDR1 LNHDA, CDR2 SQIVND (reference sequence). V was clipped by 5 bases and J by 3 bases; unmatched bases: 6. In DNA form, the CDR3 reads TGTGCCAGTAGTGTTCTAGCGGGGGGGAGTACAGATACGCAGTATTTT. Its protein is CASSVLAGGSTDTQYF.

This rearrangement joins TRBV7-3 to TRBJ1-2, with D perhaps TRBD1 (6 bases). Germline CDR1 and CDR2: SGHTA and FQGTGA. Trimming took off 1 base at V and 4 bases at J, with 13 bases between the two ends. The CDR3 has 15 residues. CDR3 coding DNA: TGTGCCAGCAGCTTAAACGGGGGGCGATCCTATGGCTACACCTTC. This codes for CASSLNGGRSYGYTF.